This passage covers 22 T cell receptor beta chains from one sample sequenced in a study of T cell responses to AZD1222 COVID-19 vaccine (dated by TCRdb to about 2021). Read against the paper, the sample's time point label means: about 28 days (+/-7) after the second vaccine dose. Library preparation was by the immunoSEQ multiplex PCR assay. TCRdb holds this immuneACCESS table with in-frame rearrangements only. Some clones are missing; in checked studies, unresolved V genes explain under half, and the rest has no known cause. The sample table lists some 79,000 clones, around 80% of them with a count of one. Roughly 50% of the sample goes to the ten largest clones. This sample comprised peripheral blood, obtained 28 days after the second AZD1222 dose. These receptor sequences come from an adult who received the AZD1222 COVID-19 vaccine.

The chain couples TRBV7-2 to TRBJ2-3; D remains unclear. The V end was cut by 5 bases, the J end by 3 bases, with 15 bases between. This CDR3 comprises 15 residues. The V gene's germline CDR1 is SGHTA and CDR2 FQGNSA. CDR3 in amino acids: CASSTRSGGTDTQYF. The CDR3 region has the DNA TGTGCCAGCAGCACCCGCTCAGGTGGAACAGATACGCAGTATTTT.

The chain employs TRBV18 and TRBJ2-7, with D tentatively TRBD1 or TRBD2 (5 bases each). The CDR3 has 14 residues. The V end was cut by 6 bases, the J end by 3 bases, with 15 bases between. Germline V gives CDR1 KGHSH, CDR2 LQKENI. CDR3 region: CASSPGPGHYEQYF. The CDR3 bases are TGTGCCAGCTCTCCGGGACCCGGCCACTACGAGCAGTACTTC.

The gene calls are TRBV5-5 and TRBJ2-7; D remains unclear. From germline, CDR1 is SGHKS and CDR2 YYEKEE (reference sequence). The CDR3 has 12 residues. With 5 bases removed from V and 4 bases from J, the gap between germline ends came to 10 bases. The CDR3 DNA reads as TGTGCCAGCAGTTTGTCACAATACGAGCAGTACTTC. As protein: CASSLSQYEQYF. The entire variable domain, with the rest obtained from reference TRBV5-5 and TRBJ2-7, is as follows: DAGVTQSPTHLIKTRGQQVTLRCSPISGHKSVSWYQQVLGQGPQFIFQYYEKEERGRGNFPDRFSARQFPNYSSELNVNALLLGDSALYLCASSLSQYEQYFGPGTRLTVT.

The chain employs TRBV9 and TRBJ1-1; no clear D. The CDR3 consists of 16 residues. From germline, CDR1 is SGDLS and CDR2 YYNGEE. V was pared by 4 bases and J by 0 bases, with 16 bases between. CDR3 sequence: CASSRRSNFLNTEAFF. The CDR3 DNA is TGTGCCAGCAGCCGCAGGAGCAATTTCCTGAACACTGAAGCTTTCTTT. The complete variable domain, with remaining parts taken from reference TRBV9 and TRBJ1-1, reads DSGVTQTPKHLITATGQRVTLRCSPRSGDLSVYWYQQSLDQGLQFLIQYYNGEERAKGNILERFSAQQFPDLHSELNLSSLELGDSALYFCASSRRSNFLNTEAFFGQGTRLTVV.

The chain recombines TRBV14 with TRBJ2-5; D remains unclear. This CDR3 is built from 14 residues. The germline gives CDR1 SGHDN, CDR2 FVKESK. V shed 5 bases and J shed 5 bases, with 15 bases lying between them. The CDR3 DNA reads TGTGCCAGCAGCAGAAGCCCTTGGTCGGAGACCCAGTACTTC. Amino acid sequence: CASSRSPWSETQYF.

The chain is built from TRBV9 and TRBJ1-4; tentatively, D is TRBD1 (5 bases). The CDR3 is 15 amino acids. Trimming pared 4 bases from V and 7 bases from J, leaving 17 bases between. Germline V gives CDR1 SGDLS, CDR2 YYNGEE. The CDR3 DNA reads TGTGCCAGCAGCCCCGGGGCAGGGAGGGGTGAAAAACTGTTTTTT. Translating it yields CASSPGAGRGEKLFF.

The chain joins TRBV7-8 to TRBJ2-2, with unresolved D. The germline V gene has CDR1 SGHVS and CDR2 FQNEAQ. Trimming shortened V by 6 bases and J by 1 base, and 6 bases separated the two germline ends. This CDR3 is 13 amino acids long. This chain's CDR3 is CASRPWNTGELFF. CDR3 sequence (DNA): TGTGCCAGCAGGCCCTGGAACACCGGGGAGCTGTTTTTT.

V is TRBV4-2 and J is TRBJ1-2; D unresolved. Germline CDR1 reads LGHNA; CDR2 reads YNFKEQ. Trimming stripped 0 bases from V and 8 bases from J, with 10 bases between. The CDR3 is made up of 13 amino acids. The CDR3 DNA sequence: TGTGCCAGCAGCCAAGACCTCAGCAGGGGCTACACCTTC. As protein: CASSQDLSRGYTF.

The rearrangement joins TRBV19 to TRBJ1-6, with TRBD1 matching 12 bases. CDR3 length: 18 residues. V shed 5 bases and J 0 bases; nucleotides not matched to a gene: 5. The germline gives CDR1 LNHDA, CDR2 SQIVND (reference sequence). CDR3 in DNA: TGTGCCAGTAGTTCCGGGACAGGGGGCGCCTCCTATAATTCACCCCTCCACTTT. It encodes CASSSGTGGASYNSPLHF.

V usage is TRBV28 and J usage is TRBJ1-2; 7 bases agree with TRBD1. This CDR3 region has 16 residues. V dropped 5 bases and J dropped 3; count of bases not matched to a gene: 12. Per germline, CDR1 MDHEN and CDR2 SYDVKM. CDR3 residues: CASSGGPGTAYYGYTF. CDR3 sequence (DNA): TGTGCCAGCAGTGGGGGCCCCGGGACAGCCTACTATGGCTACACCTTC.

In this sample, this clone turned up once. This chain connects TRBV23-1 to TRBJ2-1; 8 bases match TRBD2. TRBV23-1 is placed among ORFs of uncertain function. The CDR3 totals 13 residues. V shed 9 bases and J 10 bases; nucleotides not matched to a gene: 11. CDR3 loop: CARTPGLVDEQFF. The CDR3 nucleotides are TGCGCCAGAACTCCGGGACTAGTTGACGAGCAGTTCTTC.

V usage is TRBV19 and J usage is TRBJ1-2, with D unresolved. This CDR3 spans 13 amino acids. V gave up 5 bases and J gave up 8 bases, with 15 bases separating them. CDR1 is LNHDA, CDR2 SQIVND, per germline (reference sequence). CDR3: CASSETVIEGYTF. In DNA form, the CDR3 reads TGTGCCAGTAGTGAAACAGTAATCGAAGGCTACACCTTC.

The rearrangement uses TRBV29-1 and TRBJ1-2, with no clear D. The germline V and J ends were trimmed by 0 bases and 8 bases, with 10 bases remaining between them. This CDR3 has 12 residues. In germline, CDR1 is SQVTM, CDR2 ANQGSEA. The CDR3 region is CSVEDLRGGYTF. CDR3 sequence (DNA): TGCAGCGTTGAAGACCTTCGAGGAGGCTACACCTTC. The whole variable domain, filled in from reference TRBV29-1 and TRBJ1-2, reads SAVISQKPSRDICQRGTSLTIQCQVDSQVTMMFWYRQQPGQSLTLIATANQGSEATYESGFVIDKFPISRPNLTFSTLTVSNMSPEDSSIYLCSVEDLRGGYTFGSGTRLTVV.

The chain uses TRBV7-2 and TRBJ2-3; 9 bases map to TRBD2. Germline V gene lookup returns CDR1 SGHTA and CDR2 FQGNSA. The CDR3 is made up of 18 amino acids. The V gene end was trimmed by 2 bases and the J gene end by 0 bases; junction bases not matched to a gene: 9. CDR3 sequence: CASSLNAGGPASTDTQYF. The CDR3 DNA reads TGTGCCAGCAGCTTAAATGCGGGGGGGCCGGCTAGCACAGATACGCAGTATTTT. Supplemented by reference TRBV7-2 and TRBJ2-3, the full variable domain reads GAGVSQSPSNKVTEKGKDVELRCDPISGHTALYWYRQSLGQGLEFLIYFQGNSAPDKSGLPSDRFSAERTGGSVSTLTIQRTQQEDSAVYLCASSLNAGGPASTDTQYFGPGTRLTVL.

This clone turned up a few times. The J gene is TRBJ2-5, the V gene TRBV28; 7 positions match TRBD2. V lost 1 base to trimming and J lost 4 bases; unmatched junction nucleotides: 6. There are 15 residues in the CDR3. Looked up from germline, CDR1 is MDHEN and CDR2 is SYDVKM. CDR3 sequence reads: CASSLSRGRRETQYF. CDR3 in DNA: TGTGCCAGCAGTTTATCCCGCGGGAGAAGAGAGACCCAGTACTTC.

The rearrangement links TRBV7-9 to TRBJ2-5; the match to TRBD1 covers 8 bases. The V and J ends lost 1 base and 2 bases, in that order; junction bases with no gene match: 6. Germline V gene data show CDR1 as SEHNR and CDR2 as FQNEAQ (reference sequence). The CDR3 has 16 amino acids. The CDR3 bases are TGTGCCAGCAGCTTAGGACAGGGGCTTATACAAGAGACCCAGTACTTC. It yields the protein CASSLGQGLIQETQYF.

The genes are TRBV5-5 and TRBJ2-7, with D tentatively TRBD1 or TRBD2 (5 bases each). V dropped 4 bases and J dropped 8 bases, with 25 bases sitting between them. CDR3 length equals 16 residues. Looked up from germline, CDR1 is SGHKS and CDR2 is YYEKEE (reference sequence). The CDR3 spells CASSPTGADWWFKQYF. In DNA form, the CDR3 reads TGTGCCAGCAGCCCTACCGGGGCCGATTGGTGGTTCAAGCAGTACTTC. Supplemented by reference TRBV5-5 and TRBJ2-7, the full variable domain reads DAGVTQSPTHLIKTRGQQVTLRCSPISGHKSVSWYQQVLGQGPQFIFQYYEKEERGRGNFPDRFSARQFPNYSSELNVNALLLGDSALYLCASSPTGADWWFKQYFGPGTRLTVT.

V usage is TRBV27 and J usage is TRBJ1-6, with TRBD1 as a possible D gene (6 bases). Germline-derived CDR1 and CDR2 are MNHEY and SMNVEV (reference sequence). Trimming took 5 bases from V and 8 from J, leaving 10 bases between them. This CDR3 comprises 13 residues. The CDR3 loop reads CASSNREHSPLHF. Written as DNA, the CDR3 is TGTGCCAGCAGTAACAGGGAACATTCACCCCTCCACTTT.

The chain combines TRBV27 with TRBJ2-1; D remains ambiguous. V lost 5 bases to trimming and J lost 10 bases, with 9 bases between them. The CDR3 contains 11 residues. CDR1 and CDR2 from the germline V gene are MNHEY and SMNVEV (reference sequence). The CDR3 DNA reads as TGTGCCAGCAGTCGCATGACAGAGCAGTTCTTC. It codes for CASSRMTEQFF.

This chain uses TRBV27 with TRBJ1-3, with D perhaps matching TRBD1 (5 bases). This CDR3 region has 15 residues. Germline V gene sequence: CDR1 MNHEY, CDR2 SMNVEV (reference sequence). Trimming removed 5 bases from V and 4 bases from J, with 15 bases in between. The CDR3 sequence: CASSPTRGSGNTIYF. The CDR3 DNA sequence: TGTGCCAGCAGTCCTACGAGGGGTTCCGGAAACACCATATATTTT.

This chain joins TRBV7-9 and TRBJ1-2, with a tentative D call TRBD1 (5 bases). The CDR3 is 14 amino acids. Per germline, CDR1 SEHNR and CDR2 FQNEAQ (reference sequence). Trimming took 4 bases from V and 0 from J, leaving 9 bases between them. CDR3 in amino acids: CASSSRGTNYGYTF. The CDR3, as DNA: TGTGCCAGCAGCTCTAGGGGTACTAACTATGGCTACACCTTC.

The chain carries TRBV28 and TRBJ2-7, with D possibly matching TRBD1 (5 bases). Trimming removed 4 bases at V and 3 bases at J, with 7 bases between. Germline CDR1 and CDR2: MDHEN and SYDVKM. This CDR3 contains 12 residues. CDR3 coding DNA: TGTGCCAGCAGTTCAGGGCGCTACGAGCAGTACTTC. Translation: CASSSGRYEQYF.